What follows are 5 T cell receptor beta chains derived from one specimen sequenced in a study of T cells in localized non-small cell lung cancer. The table came from immunoSEQ multiplex PCR; TCRdb's copy has only in-frame clones and leaves some out. The sample contains under 15,000 clones, about 86% of which appear only once. The sample in question was peripheral blood, obtained before any cancer treatment. The receptors originated from a male donor aged 60 or over with stage III lung adenocarcinoma.

The chain employs TRBV6-1 and TRBJ1-2; no clear D gene. Trimming took off 2 bases at V and 8 bases at J, with 21 bases between the two ends. The CDR3 has 16 amino acids. Per germline, CDR1 MNHNS and CDR2 SASEGT. DNA of the CDR3: TGTGCCAGCAGTGAATACGGCCGATTAACGTCGAAAGGCTACACCTTC. Residues: CASSEYGRLTSKGYTF.

The genes are TRBV5-1 and TRBJ1-4; D may be TRBD1 (5 bases). Germline V gene sequence: CDR1 SGHRS, CDR2 YFSETQ. The length of the CDR3 is 15 residues. Trimming pared 3 bases from V and 6 bases from J, leaving 15 bases between. CDR3 sequence reads: CASSSPGQVDEKLFF. CDR3 bases: TGCGCCAGCAGCTCCCCAGGGCAGGTAGATGAAAAACTGTTTTTT.

The chain uses TRBV19 and TRBJ1-1, with 7 bases matching TRBD1. The CDR3 loop spans 17 amino acids. After removal of 11 bases from V and 0 bases from J, the junction contained 18 bases not matched to a gene. Germline-derived CDR1 and CDR2 are LNHDA and SQIVND (reference sequence). The CDR3 reads CARPPKQGSPMNTEAFF. As DNA, the CDR3 is TGTGCCCGACCCCCGAAACAGGGGAGTCCCATGAACACTGAAGCTTTCTTT.

This chain joins TRBV5-6 and TRBJ1-2; D is unclear. The CDR3 totals 16 residues. The V gene lost 2 bases and the J gene lost 8 bases, with 22 bases spanning the gap. Germline lookup yields CDR1 SGHDT and CDR2 YYEEEE. The DNA of the CDR3 is TGTGCCAGCAGCTTTCCCAGACTTCACGAAAACCAGGGCTACACCTTC. It codes for CASSFPRLHENQGYTF.

In DNA form, the CDR3 reads TGTGCCAGCAGCTTAGCGCGGCTAGCGGGAGGGTTTGTTACGCAGTATTTT. It is translated as CASSLARLAGGFVTQYF. The chain combines TRBV7-9 with TRBJ2-3, with 12 bases that match TRBD2. The J segment lost 8 bases and the V segment lost 0 bases, leaving 9 bases of the junction unmatched. Germline-derived CDR1 and CDR2 are SEHNR and FQNEAQ (reference sequence). The CDR3 is made up of 17 amino acids.